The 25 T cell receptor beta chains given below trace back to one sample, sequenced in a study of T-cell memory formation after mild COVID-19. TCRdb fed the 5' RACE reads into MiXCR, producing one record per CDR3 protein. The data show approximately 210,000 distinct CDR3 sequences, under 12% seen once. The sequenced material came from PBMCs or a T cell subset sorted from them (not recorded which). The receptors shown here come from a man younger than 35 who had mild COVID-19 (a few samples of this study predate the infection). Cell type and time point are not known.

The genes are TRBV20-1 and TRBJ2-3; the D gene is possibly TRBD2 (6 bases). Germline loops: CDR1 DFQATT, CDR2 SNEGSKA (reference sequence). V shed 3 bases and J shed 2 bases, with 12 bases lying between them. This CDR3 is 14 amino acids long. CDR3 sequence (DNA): TGCAGTGCTAGGAGACCGGGAGACACAGATACGCAGTATTTT. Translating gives CSARRPGDTDTQYF.

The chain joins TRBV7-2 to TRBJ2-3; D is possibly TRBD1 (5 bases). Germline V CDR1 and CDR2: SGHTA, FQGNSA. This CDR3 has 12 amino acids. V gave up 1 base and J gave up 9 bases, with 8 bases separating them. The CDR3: CASSLGPGTQYF. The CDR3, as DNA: TGTGCCAGCAGCTTAGGGCCAGGGACGCAGTATTTT.

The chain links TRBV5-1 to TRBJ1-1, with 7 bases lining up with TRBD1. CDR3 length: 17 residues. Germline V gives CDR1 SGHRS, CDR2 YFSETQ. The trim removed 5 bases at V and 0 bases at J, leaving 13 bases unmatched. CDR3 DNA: TGCGCCAGCAGTTTTACAGGGGCCGTGGGGATGAACACTGAAGCTTTCTTT. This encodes CASSFTGAVGMNTEAFF.

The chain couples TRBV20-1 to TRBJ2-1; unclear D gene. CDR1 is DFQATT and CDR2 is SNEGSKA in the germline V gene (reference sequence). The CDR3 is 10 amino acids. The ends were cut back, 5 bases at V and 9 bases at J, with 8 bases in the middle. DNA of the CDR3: TGCAGTGCTCTACAGATTGAGCAGTTCTTC. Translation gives CSALQIEQFF.

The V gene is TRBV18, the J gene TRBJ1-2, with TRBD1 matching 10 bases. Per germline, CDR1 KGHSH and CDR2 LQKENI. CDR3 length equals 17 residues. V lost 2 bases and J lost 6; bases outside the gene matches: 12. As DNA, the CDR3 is TGTGCCAGCTCACCAGGACAGGGGGGACTTACTGGAAATGGCTACACCTTC. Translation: CASSPGQGGLTGNGYTF.

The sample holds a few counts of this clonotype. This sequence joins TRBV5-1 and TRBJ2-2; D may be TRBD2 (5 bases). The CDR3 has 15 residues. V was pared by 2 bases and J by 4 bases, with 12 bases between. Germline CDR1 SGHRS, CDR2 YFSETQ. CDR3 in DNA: TGCGCCAGCAGCTTCTCCCTAGCCATCACCGGGGAGCTGTTTTTT. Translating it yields CASSFSLAITGELFF. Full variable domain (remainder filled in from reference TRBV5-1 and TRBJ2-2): KAGVTQTPRYLIKTRGQQVTLSCSPISGHRSVSWYQQTPGQGLQFLFEYFSETQRNKGNFPGRFSGRQFSNSRSEMNVSTLELGDSALYLCASSFSLAITGELFFGEGSRLTVL.

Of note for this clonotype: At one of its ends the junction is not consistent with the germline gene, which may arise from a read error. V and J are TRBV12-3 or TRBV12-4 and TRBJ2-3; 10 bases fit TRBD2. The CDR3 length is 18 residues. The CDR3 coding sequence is TGTGCCATCAGTTTCTCTCCTCTTAGCGGGGGGCGCACAGATACGCAGTATTTT. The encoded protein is CAISFSPLSGGRTDTQYF.

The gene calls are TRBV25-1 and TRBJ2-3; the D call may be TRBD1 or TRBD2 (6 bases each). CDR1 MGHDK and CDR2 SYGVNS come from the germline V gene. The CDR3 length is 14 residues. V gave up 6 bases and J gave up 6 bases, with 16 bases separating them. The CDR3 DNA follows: TGTGCCAGCAGGAGTGGAGGGGGTGGTGATACGCAGTATTTT. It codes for CASRSGGGGDTQYF.

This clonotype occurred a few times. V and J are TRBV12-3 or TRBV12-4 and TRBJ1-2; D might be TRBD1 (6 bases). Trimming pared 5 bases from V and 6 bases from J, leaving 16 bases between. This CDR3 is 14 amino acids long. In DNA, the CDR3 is TGTGCCAGCAGTCCATCCGGGACACCCCATGGCTACACCTTC. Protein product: CASSPSGTPHGYTF.

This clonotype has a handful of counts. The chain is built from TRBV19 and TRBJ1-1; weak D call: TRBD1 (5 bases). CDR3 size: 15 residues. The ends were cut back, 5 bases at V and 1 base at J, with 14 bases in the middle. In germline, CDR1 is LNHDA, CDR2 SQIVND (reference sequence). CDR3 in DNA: TGTGCCAGTAGTCTTAGGGGATCGGGGAACACTGAAGCTTTCTTT. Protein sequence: CASSLRGSGNTEAFF.

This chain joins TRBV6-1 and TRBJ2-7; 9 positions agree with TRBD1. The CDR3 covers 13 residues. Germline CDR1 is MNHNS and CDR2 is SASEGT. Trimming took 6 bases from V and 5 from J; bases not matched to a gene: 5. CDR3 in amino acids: CASSVDRGDEQYV. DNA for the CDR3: TGTGCCAGCAGCGTGGACAGGGGAGACGAGCAGTACGTC.

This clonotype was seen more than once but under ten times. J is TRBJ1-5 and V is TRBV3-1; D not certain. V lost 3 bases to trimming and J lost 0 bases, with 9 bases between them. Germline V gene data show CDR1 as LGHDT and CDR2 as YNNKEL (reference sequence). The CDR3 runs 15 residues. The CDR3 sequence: CASSHGRTSNQPQHF. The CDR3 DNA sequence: TGTGCCAGCAGCCACGGCAGGACTAGCAATCAGCCCCAGCATTTT. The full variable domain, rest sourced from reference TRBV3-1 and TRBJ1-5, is DTAVSQTPKYLVTQMGNDKSIKCEQNLGHDTMYWYKQDSKKFLKIMFSYNNKELIINETVPNRFSPKSPDKAHLNLHINSLELGDSAVYFCASSHGRTSNQPQHFGDGTRLSIL.

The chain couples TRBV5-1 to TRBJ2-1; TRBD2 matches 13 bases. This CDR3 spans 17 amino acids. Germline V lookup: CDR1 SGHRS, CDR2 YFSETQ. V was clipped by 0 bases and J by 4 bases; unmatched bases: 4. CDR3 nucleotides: TGCGCCAGCAGCTTGGGACTAGCGGGGGGCGTATACAATGAGCAGTTCTTC. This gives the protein CASSLGLAGGVYNEQFF.

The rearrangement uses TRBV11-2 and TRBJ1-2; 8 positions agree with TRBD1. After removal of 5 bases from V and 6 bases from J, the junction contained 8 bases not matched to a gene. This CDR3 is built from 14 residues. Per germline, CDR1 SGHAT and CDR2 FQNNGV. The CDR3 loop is CASSRNPGGDGYTF. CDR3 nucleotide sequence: TGTGCCAGCAGCCGAAACCCAGGGGGCGATGGCTACACCTTC.

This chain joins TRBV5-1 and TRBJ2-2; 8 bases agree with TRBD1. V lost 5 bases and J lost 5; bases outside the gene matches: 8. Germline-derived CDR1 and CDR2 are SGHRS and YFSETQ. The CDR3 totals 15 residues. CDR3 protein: CASSPGTGGTGELFF. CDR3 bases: TGCGCCAGCAGTCCCGGGACAGGTGGAACCGGGGAGCTGTTTTTT.

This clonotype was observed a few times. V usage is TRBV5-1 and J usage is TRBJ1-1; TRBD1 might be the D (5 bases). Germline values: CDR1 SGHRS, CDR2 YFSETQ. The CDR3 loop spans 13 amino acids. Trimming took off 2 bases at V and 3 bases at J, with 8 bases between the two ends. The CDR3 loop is CASSFKGDTEAFF. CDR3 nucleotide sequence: TGCGCCAGCAGCTTTAAAGGGGACACTGAAGCTTTCTTT.

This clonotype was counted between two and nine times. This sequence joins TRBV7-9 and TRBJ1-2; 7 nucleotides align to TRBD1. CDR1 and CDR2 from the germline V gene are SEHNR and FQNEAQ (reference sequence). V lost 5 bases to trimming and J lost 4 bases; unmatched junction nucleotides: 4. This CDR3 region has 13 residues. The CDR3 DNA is TGTGCCAGCAGCCCGGACAGGCTCTATGGCTACACCTTC. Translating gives CASSPDRLYGYTF.

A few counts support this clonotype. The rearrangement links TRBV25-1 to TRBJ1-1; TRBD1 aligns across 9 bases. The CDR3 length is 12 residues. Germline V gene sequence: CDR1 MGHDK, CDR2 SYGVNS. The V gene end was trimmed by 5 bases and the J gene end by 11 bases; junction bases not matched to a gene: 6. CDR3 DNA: TGTGCCAGCAGTAAACAGGGGGCGGGGGCTTTCTTT. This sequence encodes CASSKQGAGAFF.

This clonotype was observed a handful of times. CDR3 protein: CASSTRTGRETQYF. CDR3 sequence (DNA): TGTGCCAGCAGCACACGTACCGGGAGGGAGACCCAGTACTTC. The genes are TRBV7-9 and TRBJ2-5; TRBD2 matches at 7 bases. CDR1 is SEHNR, CDR2 FQNEAQ, per germline (reference sequence). The CDR3 covers 14 residues. The V and J ends lost 5 bases and 5 bases, in that order; junction bases with no gene match: 8.

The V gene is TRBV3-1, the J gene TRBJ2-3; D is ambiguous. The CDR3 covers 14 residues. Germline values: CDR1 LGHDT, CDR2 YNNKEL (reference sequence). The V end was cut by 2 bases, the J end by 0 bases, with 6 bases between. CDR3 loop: CASSQRASTDTQYF. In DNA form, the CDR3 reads TGTGCCAGCAGCCAACGGGCGAGCACAGATACGCAGTATTTT.

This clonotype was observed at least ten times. CDR3 nucleotide sequence: TGTGCCAGCACCGCTACAGGGATCACCGGGGAGCTGTTTTTT. This translates into CASTATGITGELFF. The chain recombines TRBV18 with TRBJ2-2; possibly TRBD1 for D (6 bases). V shed 8 bases and J shed 4 bases, with 14 bases lying between them. Germline values: CDR1 KGHSH, CDR2 LQKENI. This CDR3 has 14 amino acids.

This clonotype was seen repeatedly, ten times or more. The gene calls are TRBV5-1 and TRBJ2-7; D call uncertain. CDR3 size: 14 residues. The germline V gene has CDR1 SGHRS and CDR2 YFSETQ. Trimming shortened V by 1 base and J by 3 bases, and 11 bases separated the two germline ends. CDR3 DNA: TGCGCCAGCAGCTTGATTCCGGCAAACTACGAGCAGTACTTC. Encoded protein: CASSLIPANYEQYF.

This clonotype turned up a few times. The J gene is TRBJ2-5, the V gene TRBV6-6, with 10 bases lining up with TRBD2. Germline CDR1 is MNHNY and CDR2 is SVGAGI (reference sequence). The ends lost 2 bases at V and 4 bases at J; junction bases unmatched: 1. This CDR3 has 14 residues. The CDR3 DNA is TGTGCCAGCAGTTACAGCGGGGGGGCAGAGACCCAGTACTTC. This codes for CASSYSGGAETQYF.

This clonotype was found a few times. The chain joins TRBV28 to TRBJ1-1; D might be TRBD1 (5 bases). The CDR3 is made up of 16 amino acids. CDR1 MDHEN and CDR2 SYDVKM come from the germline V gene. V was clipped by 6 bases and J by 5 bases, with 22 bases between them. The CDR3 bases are TGTGCCAGCAGACCCATTTCGGGGGGGTGGGCGACTGAAGCTTTCTTT. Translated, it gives CASRPISGGWATEAFF.

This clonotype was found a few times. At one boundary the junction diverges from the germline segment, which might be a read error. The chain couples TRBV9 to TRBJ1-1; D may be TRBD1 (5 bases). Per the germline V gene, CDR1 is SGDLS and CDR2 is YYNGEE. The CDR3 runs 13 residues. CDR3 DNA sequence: TGTGCCAGCGGCGTAGCAGGGATCACTGAAGCTTTCTTT. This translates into CASGVAGITEAFF.